This TCR beta chain appears in the sequencing data of a study of blood T cell repertoires in COVID-19. Across the whole study: Samples taken during acute and convalescent COVID-19 were collected in the United States, Italy and Spain. Nucleic acid was either cDNA or gDNA, and it came from T cells, B-cell-depleted T cells, or PBMCs.

Original data processing: For nucleated cells, counts were estimated from reference gene primer amplification. Profiled with immunoSEQ multiplex PCR; TCRdb holds only in-frame clones, not every one. D and trimming come from the DNA, and the V and J calls and clone size come from that table. The sample has about 160,000 clones; around 85% are singletons. The CDR3 totals 15 residues. CDR1 and CDR2 (germline): SGHRS, YFSETQ. Trimming cost V 4 bases and J 3 bases; bases outside gene matches: 9. This clone was observed a single time. This chain links TRBV5-1 with TRBJ1-2, with 7 bases aligning to TRBD1. This sequence was found in a man aged 60-69 years with active or convalescent COVID-19. What was sequenced was peripheral blood. This CDR3 reads CASSEQGQIDYGYTF. CDR3 nucleotide sequence: TGCGCCAGCAGCGAACAGGGACAGATCGACTATGGCTACACCTTC.